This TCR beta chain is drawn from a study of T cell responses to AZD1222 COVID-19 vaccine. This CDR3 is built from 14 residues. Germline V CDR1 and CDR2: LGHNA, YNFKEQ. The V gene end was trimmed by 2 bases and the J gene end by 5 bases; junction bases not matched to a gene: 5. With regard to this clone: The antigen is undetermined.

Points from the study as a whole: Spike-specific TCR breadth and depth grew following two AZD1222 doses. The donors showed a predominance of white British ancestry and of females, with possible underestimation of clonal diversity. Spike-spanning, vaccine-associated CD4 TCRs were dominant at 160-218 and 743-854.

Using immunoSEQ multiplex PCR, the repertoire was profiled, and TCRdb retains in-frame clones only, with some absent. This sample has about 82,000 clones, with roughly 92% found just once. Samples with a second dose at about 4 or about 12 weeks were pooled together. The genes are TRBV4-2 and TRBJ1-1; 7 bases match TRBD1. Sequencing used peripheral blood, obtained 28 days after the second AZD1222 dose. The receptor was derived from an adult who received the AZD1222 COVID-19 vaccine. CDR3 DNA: TGTGCCAGCAGCCAAACTACAGGGGATACTGAAGCTTTCTTT. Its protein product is CASSQTTGDTEAFF.